The source of this TCR beta chain is a study of Graves' ophthalmopathy and Graves' hyperthyroidism. Findings and caveats of the study: Sensitivity of approximately 70% and specificity of approximately 72% were achieved by the model that predicted ophthalmopathy progression. Among thyroid clonotypes expanded above 0.001 frequency, most also appeared in blood.

TCR beta CDR3 regions were amplified from RNA transcripts. In the first round, RT-PCR was carried out with HTBI primers, and a multiplex PCR formed the second round. TCRdb processed the multiplex PCR reads anew with MiXCR; each CDR3 protein has one entry. The sample includes 450,000 to 600,000 distinct CDR3 sequences, 35% to 40% of them seen just once. V lost 5 bases and J lost 6; bases outside the gene matches: 7. Germline V gives CDR1 MNHNS, CDR2 SASEGT. This CDR3 comprises 14 residues. This clonotype was seen only a few times. Its antigen is undetermined. Patients were excluded if they had other autoimmune diseases or uncontrolled infections, and likewise if pregnancy or lactation applied.

Sequencing was carried out using peripheral blood or thyroid tissue (not recorded which). This clonotype originated in an adult man with Graves' hyperthyroidism. V gene TRBV6-1 combines with J gene TRBJ2-7; 10 bases match TRBD1. The CDR3 DNA sequence: TGTGCCAGCAGTCTCGACAGGGGGCTTGCCGAGCAGTACTTC. The encoded protein is CASSLDRGLAEQYF.